These T cell receptor beta chains were read from a single sample in a study of CD8+ T cells in alopecia areata. The assay was immunoSEQ multiplex PCR, and TCRdb's table has in-frame clones only and misses some. Among roughly 250,000 clones listed, 67% were seen once. This sample comprised CD4+ T cells sorted from blood, obtained at week 0. Source of these receptors: a human donor with alopecia areata. The CDR3 runs from the conserved cysteine through the conserved F or W. The D gene is left open where the match is weak. Where a row states a size, it is once, few, many or the class of an expanded clone; other rows omit it.

v_call: TRBV5-1
j_call: TRBJ2-7
cdr3_length: 14
d_call: .
clone_size: .
cdr3_aa: CASSLLPDAPLQYF
cdr3_nt: TGCGCCAGCAGCTTGTTACCTGACGCTCCGTTACAGTACTTC

v_call: TRBV7-8
j_call: TRBJ2-3
cdr3_length: 15
d_call: .
clone_size: .
cdr3_aa: CASRVQPGYTDTQYF
cdr3_nt: TGTGCCAGCAGAGTCCAACCGGGCTACACAGATACGCAGTATTTT

v_call: TRBV29-1
j_call: TRBJ1-5
cdr3_length: 13
d_call: TRBD1
clone_size: .
cdr3_aa: CSATLQGDQPQHF
cdr3_nt: TGCAGCGCTACGCTCCAGGGGGATCAGCCCCAGCATTTT

v_call: TRBV7-2
j_call: TRBJ2-5
cdr3_length: 16
d_call: .
clone_size: .
cdr3_aa: CASSLVGWGLQETQYF
cdr3_nt: TGTGCCAGCAGCTTAGTGGGGTGGGGACTGCAAGAGACCCAGTACTTC

v_call: TRBV27
j_call: TRBJ2-5
cdr3_length: 14
d_call: TRBD2
clone_size: few
cdr3_aa: CASSSGGIKNTQYF
cdr3_nt: TGTGCCAGCAGCAGCGGGGGGATCAAGAATACCCAGTACTTC

v_call: TRBV30
j_call: TRBJ2-3
cdr3_length: 14
d_call: .
clone_size: .
cdr3_aa: CAWSQGDNTDTQYF
cdr3_nt: TGTGCCTGGAGTCAGGGAGATAACACAGATACGCAGTATTTT

v_call: TRBV29-1
j_call: TRBJ2-5
cdr3_length: 12
d_call: .
clone_size: .
cdr3_aa: CSVEAYQETQYF
cdr3_nt: TGCAGCGTTGAGGCGTACCAAGAGACCCAGTACTTC

v_call: TRBV29-1
j_call: TRBJ2-7
cdr3_length: 11
d_call: .
clone_size: .
cdr3_aa: CSVVGSDEQYF
cdr3_nt: TGCAGCGTTGTAGGGTCCGACGAGCAGTACTTC

v_call: TRBV5-1
j_call: TRBJ1-2
cdr3_length: 13
d_call: .
clone_size: few
cdr3_aa: CASSLAGDYGYTF
cdr3_nt: TGCGCCAGCAGCTTGGCTGGGGACTATGGCTACACCTTC

v_call: TRBV7-2
j_call: TRBJ2-7
cdr3_length: 15
d_call: TRBD2
clone_size: .
cdr3_aa: CASSARTSGVYEQYF
cdr3_nt: TGTGCCAGCAGCGCCCGGACTAGCGGGGTGTACGAGCAGTACTTC

v_call: TRBV11-2
j_call: TRBJ2-5
cdr3_length: 15
d_call: .
clone_size: once
cdr3_aa: CASSLGAGGSETQYF
cdr3_nt: TGTGCCAGCAGCCTCGGGGCCGGGGGTAGTGAGACCCAGTACTTC

v_call: TRBV30
j_call: TRBJ1-6
cdr3_length: 14
d_call: TRBD1
clone_size: .
cdr3_aa: CAWSQPGQGSPLHF
cdr3_nt: TGTGCCTGGAGTCAACCGGGACAGGGTTCACCCCTCCACTTT

v_call: TRBV27
j_call: TRBJ2-3
cdr3_length: 17
d_call: TRBD2
clone_size: .
cdr3_aa: CASRKTKRGAYTDTQYF
cdr3_nt: TGTGCCAGCAGAAAGACAAAGCGGGGGGCATACACAGATACGCAGTATTTT

v_call: TRBV7-9
j_call: TRBJ2-2
cdr3_length: 13
d_call: .
clone_size: once
cdr3_aa: CASSLFSPGELFF
cdr3_nt: TGTGCCAGCAGCTTATTTTCCCCCGGGGAGCTGTTTTTT

v_call: TRBV25-1
j_call: TRBJ1-6
cdr3_length: 14
d_call: TRBD1
clone_size: .
cdr3_aa: CASSAGGQISPLHF
cdr3_nt: TGTGCCAGCAGTGCGGGGGGACAGATTTCACCCCTCCACTTT

v_call: TRBV27
j_call: TRBJ2-7
cdr3_length: 14
d_call: .
clone_size: .
cdr3_aa: CASSNGQRTYEQYF
cdr3_nt: TGTGCCAGCAGTAACGGACAGCGGACCTACGAGCAGTACTTC

v_call: TRBV29-1
j_call: TRBJ2-6
cdr3_length: 17
d_call: TRBD1
clone_size: .
cdr3_aa: CSVDSGQGSSGANVLTF
cdr3_nt: TGCAGCGTTGACTCGGGACAGGGTAGCTCTGGGGCCAACGTCCTGACTTTC

v_call: TRBV19
j_call: TRBJ1-1
cdr3_length: 14
d_call: .
clone_size: .
cdr3_aa: CASSVQGIGTEAFF
cdr3_nt: TGTGCCAGTAGTGTACAGGGCATTGGCACTGAAGCTTTCTTT

v_call: TRBV7-3
j_call: TRBJ2-2
cdr3_length: 14
d_call: .
clone_size: .
cdr3_aa: CASSRSVSTGELFF
cdr3_nt: TGTGCCAGCAGCCGCTCAGTCTCCACCGGGGAGCTGTTTTTT

v_call: TRBV2
j_call: TRBJ1-2
cdr3_length: 13
d_call: TRBD1
clone_size: .
cdr3_aa: CASSGQGNYGYTF
cdr3_nt: TGTGCCAGCAGTGGACAGGGGAACTATGGCTACACCTTC

v_call: TRBV4-3
j_call: TRBJ1-5
cdr3_length: 15
d_call: .
clone_size: .
cdr3_aa: CASSQDLQPDQPQHF
cdr3_nt: TGCGCCAGCAGCCAAGATCTGCAGCCCGATCAGCCCCAGCATTTT

v_call: TRBV4-3
j_call: TRBJ2-6
cdr3_length: 19
d_call: TRBD2
clone_size: .
cdr3_aa: CASSQEAPRGGNGANVLTF
cdr3_nt: TGCGCCAGCAGCCAAGAGGCCCCCCGGGGGGGTAATGGGGCCAACGTCCTGACTTTC

v_call: TRBV10-2
j_call: TRBJ2-6
cdr3_length: 15
d_call: .
clone_size: .
cdr3_aa: CASSDPGSGANVLTF
cdr3_nt: TGCGCCAGCAGTGACCCGGGCTCTGGGGCCAACGTCCTGACTTTC

v_call: TRBV30
j_call: TRBJ1-6
cdr3_length: 16
d_call: TRBD1
clone_size: .
cdr3_aa: CAWSVPGQTYNSPLHF
cdr3_nt: TGTGCCTGGAGTGTACCGGGACAGACCTATAATTCACCCCTCCACTTT

v_call: TRBV5-6
j_call: TRBJ2-7
cdr3_length: 14
d_call: .
clone_size: .
cdr3_aa: CASSLVDREGEQYF
cdr3_nt: TGTGCCAGCAGCTTAGTTGACAGGGAGGGGGAGCAGTACTTC

v_call: TRBV5-1
j_call: TRBJ1-2
cdr3_length: 15
d_call: TRBD1
clone_size: .
cdr3_aa: CASSLRDRGAYGYTF
cdr3_nt: TGCGCCAGCAGCCTCCGGGACAGGGGGGCCTATGGCTACACCTTC

v_call: TRBV6-1
j_call: TRBJ2-3
cdr3_length: 15
d_call: TRBD1
clone_size: few
cdr3_aa: CASSYRGPDTDTQYF
cdr3_nt: TGTGCCAGCAGCTACAGGGGGCCAGACACAGATACGCAGTATTTT

v_call: TRBV19
j_call: TRBJ2-7
cdr3_length: 14
d_call: TRBD2
clone_size: .
cdr3_aa: CASSISGDSYEQYF
cdr3_nt: TGTGCCAGTAGTATCAGCGGGGACTCCTACGAGCAGTACTTC

v_call: TRBV5-1
j_call: TRBJ1-2
cdr3_length: 17
d_call: TRBD1
clone_size: .
cdr3_aa: CASSPEGRDSLSRGYTF
cdr3_nt: TGCGCCAGCAGCCCCGAGGGTCGGGACAGCCTTTCGCGAGGCTACACCTTC

v_call: TRBV18
j_call: TRBJ1-5
cdr3_length: 17
d_call: TRBD1
clone_size: .
cdr3_aa: CASSPSWDRMSNQPQHF
cdr3_nt: TGTGCCAGCTCACCGAGTTGGGACAGGATGAGCAATCAGCCCCAGCATTTT

v_call: TRBV6-1
j_call: TRBJ2-3
cdr3_length: 13
d_call: .
clone_size: .
cdr3_aa: CASSVSHTDTQYF
cdr3_nt: TGTGCCAGCAGTGTCTCACACACAGATACGCAGTATTTT

v_call: TRBV7-9
j_call: TRBJ2-2
cdr3_length: 12
d_call: .
clone_size: .
cdr3_aa: CASSPNTGELFF
cdr3_nt: TGTGCCAGCAGCCCGAACACCGGGGAGCTGTTTTTT

v_call: TRBV29-1
j_call: TRBJ2-2
cdr3_length: 13
d_call: TRBD2
clone_size: .
cdr3_aa: CSGTGGRGGELFF
cdr3_nt: TGCAGCGGCACGGGGGGGCGCGGCGGGGAGCTGTTTTTT

v_call: TRBV29-1
j_call: TRBJ1-2
cdr3_length: 14
d_call: .
clone_size: .
cdr3_aa: CSVKVLANSYGYTF
cdr3_nt: TGCAGCGTCAAAGTGCTGGCCAACAGCTATGGCTACACCTTC

v_call: TRBV30
j_call: TRBJ1-2
cdr3_length: 16
d_call: TRBD1
clone_size: .
cdr3_aa: CAWSGDREVGGYGYTF
cdr3_nt: TGTGCCTGGAGTGGGGACAGGGAAGTAGGTGGCTATGGCTACACCTTC

v_call: TRBV6-5
j_call: TRBJ2-7
cdr3_length: 14
d_call: .
clone_size: .
cdr3_aa: CASSYSGDSYEQYF
cdr3_nt: TGTGCCAGCAGTTACTCGGGGGACTCCTACGAGCAGTACTTC

v_call: TRBV30
j_call: TRBJ1-5
cdr3_length: 14
d_call: .
clone_size: .
cdr3_aa: CAWSAASSNQPQHF
cdr3_nt: TGTGCCTGGAGTGCCGCTTCAAGCAATCAGCCCCAGCATTTT

v_call: TRBV5-4
j_call: TRBJ2-3
cdr3_length: 14
d_call: .
clone_size: .
cdr3_aa: CASSFGGLQDTQYF
cdr3_nt: TGTGCCAGCAGCTTCGGGGGGCTCCAAGATACGCAGTATTTT

v_call: TRBV30
j_call: TRBJ2-7
cdr3_length: 16
d_call: .
clone_size: .
cdr3_aa: CAWSLRVTGGGYEQYF
cdr3_nt: TGTGCCTGGAGCCTACGGGTGACGGGGGGCGGATACGAGCAGTACTTC

v_call: TRBV7-2
j_call: TRBJ2-3
cdr3_length: 15
d_call: .
clone_size: .
cdr3_aa: CASSSGPSSTDTQYF
cdr3_nt: TGTGCCAGCAGCTCCGGCCCTTCTAGCACAGATACGCAGTATTTT

v_call: TRBV5-1
j_call: TRBJ2-1
cdr3_length: 12
d_call: .
clone_size: .
cdr3_aa: CASSVDLNEQFF
cdr3_nt: TGCGCCAGCAGCGTCGACCTCAATGAGCAGTTCTTC

v_call: TRBV29-1
j_call: TRBJ2-1
cdr3_length: 13
d_call: TRBD2
clone_size: .
cdr3_aa: CSGSGGTYNEQFF
cdr3_nt: TGCAGCGGGAGCGGGGGGACCTACAATGAGCAGTTCTTC

v_call: TRBV9
j_call: TRBJ2-1
cdr3_length: 15
d_call: .
clone_size: .
cdr3_aa: CASSVRTDSYNEQFF
cdr3_nt: TGTGCCAGCAGCGTAAGGACCGACTCCTACAATGAGCAGTTCTTC

v_call: TRBV5-6
j_call: TRBJ2-5
cdr3_length: 13
d_call: .
clone_size: .
cdr3_aa: CASSFRNQETQYF
cdr3_nt: TGTGCCAGCAGCTTCAGGAATCAAGAGACCCAGTACTTC